The 2 T cell receptor beta chains listed next were all sequenced from one sample in a study of graft-versus-host responses after intestinal transplantation. Measured with immunoSEQ multiplex PCR; TCRdb has only the in-frame clones, and not every one. The sample includes roughly 60,000 clones, around nine tenths of them seen just once. The sample consisted of PBMCs, taken about 120 days after intestinal transplantation. Receptor source: a human patient who received an intestinal transplant, so some T cells may come from the graft donor.

The CDR3 region is CASSLARAYEQYF. For the CDR3, the DNA is TGCGCCAGCAGCTTGGCCAGGGCCTACGAGCAGTACTTC. V gene TRBV5-1 combines with J gene TRBJ2-7, with a weak D call TRBD1 (5 bases). Trimming took 0 bases from V and 2 from J, leaving 6 bases between them. In germline, CDR1 is SGHRS, CDR2 YFSETQ. The length of the CDR3 is 13 residues.

V usage is TRBV6-5 and J usage is TRBJ2-7, with D perhaps matching TRBD1 (5 bases). CDR1 MNHEY and CDR2 SVGAGI come from the germline V gene. This CDR3 has 15 residues. Trimming cost V 2 bases and J 0 bases, with 11 bases left between them. The chain's CDR3 is CASSYGGDSSYEQYF. The CDR3 coding sequence is TGTGCCAGCAGTTACGGCGGAGACAGCTCCTACGAGCAGTACTTC.